Each of the 8 T cell receptor beta chains below was sequenced from the same sample in a study of T cells after yellow fever vaccination. TCRdb fed the 5' RACE reads into MiXCR, producing one record per CDR3 protein. The table lists some 670,000 distinct CDR3 sequences, 9% to 15% of them singletons. The sample consisted of PBMCs, taken on the day of the yellow fever booster vaccination. These TCRs come from a man aged 30-40 years who received the YFV17D yellow fever vaccine.

This clonotype was seen more than once but under ten times. The chain couples TRBV19 to TRBJ1-2; maybe TRBD1 (5 bases). V lost 4 bases and J 5 bases, leaving 17 bases between the germline ends. This CDR3 has 15 amino acids. Germline lookup yields CDR1 LNHDA and CDR2 SQIVND (reference sequence). CDR3 bases: TGTGCCAGTAGTACGCCGGGACTCCCACTGTATGGCTACACCTTC. This codes for CASSTPGLPLYGYTF.

This clonotype was seen a few times. The chain recombines TRBV4-3 with TRBJ2-1; D perhaps matches TRBD1 (5 bases). Germline-derived CDR1 and CDR2 are LGHNA and YSLEER. V lost 1 base, J lost 4 bases, and 11 bases lay in between. The CDR3 sequence is 15 residues long. In DNA, the CDR3 is TGCGCCAGCAGCCAAGTTCCGACAGCTTACAATGAGCAGTTCTTC. It yields the protein CASSQVPTAYNEQFF.

This clonotype was seen only a few times. The chain recombines TRBV4-3 with TRBJ2-3; 8 nucleotides align to TRBD2. The CDR3 consists of 16 residues. Germline CDR1 is LGHNA and CDR2 is YSLEER. V lost 1 base, J lost 4 bases, and 7 bases stayed unmatched. Here the CDR3 reads CASSQGRIAGSDTQYF. The DNA of the CDR3 is TGCGCCAGCAGCCAAGGAAGAATAGCGGGGTCAGATACGCAGTATTTT.

Only a few counts were recorded for this clonotype. This sequence joins TRBV5-1 and TRBJ1-3; no definite D call. Germline lookup yields CDR1 SGHRS and CDR2 YFSETQ. V was shortened by 0 bases and J by 1 base, with 11 bases between the two germline ends. The CDR3 runs 16 residues. The CDR3, as DNA: TGCGCCAGCAGCTTGGCCCCTCGAGGGTCTGGAAACACCATATATTTT. It yields the protein CASSLAPRGSGNTIYF.

This clonotype was observed many times. This rearrangement joins TRBV7-2 to TRBJ2-3, with 9 bases lining up with TRBD1. This CDR3 region has 15 residues. Germline values: CDR1 SGHTA, CDR2 FQGNSA. J was trimmed by 2 bases and V by 6 bases; bases with no gene match: 6. This CDR3 is CASSRDRDYTDTQYF. CDR3 nucleotide sequence: TGTGCCAGCAGTCGGGACAGGGACTACACAGATACGCAGTATTTT.

The V call is TRBV6-2 or TRBV6-3, the J call TRBJ1-5; 9 bases align to TRBD1. The germline gives CDR1 MNHEY, CDR2 SVGEGT. V was pared by 2 bases and J by 5 bases, with 4 bases of the junction left unmatched. The CDR3 contains 15 residues. The CDR3 nucleotides are TGTGCCAGCAGTTACGCCGGACAGGGGTATCAGCCCCAGCATTTT. It translates to CASSYAGQGYQPQHF.

In its sample, this clonotype was seen a few times. This chain uses TRBV19 with TRBJ2-3; D not certain. This CDR3 is built from 11 residues. Trimming cost V 9 bases and J 7 bases, with 11 bases left between them. Germline assignment: CDR1 LNHDA and CDR2 SQIVND (reference sequence). CDR3 sequence (DNA): TGTGCCAGCACGATGGGGAATACGCAGTATTTT. This codes for CASTMGNTQYF. Full variable domain (remainder filled in from reference TRBV19 and TRBJ2-3): DGGITQSPKYLFRKEGQNVTLSCEQNLNHDAMYWYRQDPGQGLRLIYYSQIVNDFQKGDIAEGYSVSREKKESFPLTVTSAQKNPTAFYLCASTMGNTQYFGPGTRLTVL.

This clonotype was observed a few times. This chain connects TRBV12-3 or TRBV12-4 to TRBJ1-1, with 8 bases lining up with TRBD1. CDR3 length: 14 residues. Losses at the gene ends were 2 bases for V and 3 bases for J; bases not matched to a gene: 2. The CDR3 DNA reads TGTGCCAGCAGTTTAAAACAGGGGGACACTGAAGCTTTCTTT. This encodes CASSLKQGDTEAFF.